The source of this T cell receptor beta chain is a study of T cells in Graves' hyperthyroidism and ophthalmopathy. Amplified TCR beta CDR3 regions came from RNA transcripts. The HTBI set primed first-round TCR CDR3 RT-PCR. Each CDR3 protein gets one entry after TCRdb re-called the multiplex PCR reads with MiXCR. The sample has over 450,000 distinct CDR3 sequences; 13% to 15% are singletons. Findings and limits, study-wide: Blood also showed most of the thyroid clonotypes that were expanded above 0.001. Patients with ophthalmopathy were separated from those with stable hyperthyroidism by a 13 V-J model.

Uncontrolled infection, other autoimmune disease, pregnancy or lactation barred patients from enrollment. Diagnoses were made from clinical symptoms, serum measures (thyroxine and TRAb), thyroid ultrasound and orbital computed tomography. Germline CDR1 reads SGHRS; CDR2 reads YFSETQ. Trimming cost V 2 bases and J 4 bases, with 6 bases left between them. This CDR3 is built from 13 residues. This clonotype was detected many times. The antigen is undetermined. The V and J genes are TRBV5-1 and TRBJ1-4; D gene unclear. This TCR was sampled from a woman aged 18-29 years with Graves' hyperthyroidism. Sequenced material: blood. The chain's CDR3 is CASSLQINEKLFF. CDR3 nucleotides: TGCGCCAGCAGCTTACAGATTAATGAAAAACTGTTTTTT.